This TCR beta chain was captured by sequencing in a study of shared clonotypes between healthy human individuals. Whole-study results and caveats: Among donors, clonotype sharing was expected to be affected by sequencing depth.

The CDR3 is 16 amino acids. V gave up 4 bases and J gave up 6 bases; unmatched junction bases: 13. CDR1 is SGDLS and CDR2 is YYNGEE in the germline V gene. Details on this clone: The antigen remains undetermined.

Naive-designated CD8 cells lacked CD45RO, were positively enriched for CCR7, and omitted terminally differentiated effector memory CD45RA+ cells. There were only Caucasian adults among the donors, and all lived in Nashville, Tennessee. Only in-frame clones appear in the TCRdb table, and some are missing; sequencing was by immunoSEQ multiplex PCR. The table records roughly 890,000 clones, 90% to 95% of them present only once. Specimen: naive CD8+ T cells sorted from blood. This TCR derives from a man aged 30-40 years in good health. The chain couples TRBV9 to TRBJ2-3, with 8 bases that match TRBD1. The CDR3 bases are TGTGCCAGCAGCCCTCGCACAGGGGGGATCTACGATACGCAGTATTTT. It translates to CASSPRTGGIYDTQYF. Full variable domain (outside the CDR3, taken from reference TRBV9 and TRBJ2-3): DSGVTQTPKHLITATGQRVTLRCSPRSGDLSVYWYQQSLDQGLQFLIQYYNGEERAKGNILERFSAQQFPDLHSELNLSSLELGDSALYFCASSPRTGGIYDTQYFGPGTRLTVL.